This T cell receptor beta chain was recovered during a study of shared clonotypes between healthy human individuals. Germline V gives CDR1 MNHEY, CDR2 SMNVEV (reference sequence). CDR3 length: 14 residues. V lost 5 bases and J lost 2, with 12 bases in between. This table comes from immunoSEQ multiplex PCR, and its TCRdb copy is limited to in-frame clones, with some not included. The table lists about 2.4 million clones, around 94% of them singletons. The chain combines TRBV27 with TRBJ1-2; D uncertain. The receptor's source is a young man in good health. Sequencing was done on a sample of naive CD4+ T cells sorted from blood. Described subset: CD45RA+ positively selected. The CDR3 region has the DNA TGTGCCAGCAGTGACGGCAGGCTCAACTATGGCTACACCTTC. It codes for CASSDGRLNYGYTF.